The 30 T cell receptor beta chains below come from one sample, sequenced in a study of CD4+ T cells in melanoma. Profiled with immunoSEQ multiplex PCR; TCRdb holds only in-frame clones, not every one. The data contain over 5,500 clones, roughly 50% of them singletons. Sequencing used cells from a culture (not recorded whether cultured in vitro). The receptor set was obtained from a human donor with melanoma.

This chain's CDR3 is CASSLSRQGPSPLHF. DNA for the CDR3: TGTGCCAGCAGCTTATCCCGACAGGGCCCCTCACCCCTCCACTTT. The rearrangement uses TRBV11-2 and TRBJ1-6; TRBD1 matches at 7 bases. J gave up 10 bases and V 2 bases, and 8 bases lay outside the gene matches. Germline lookup yields CDR1 SGHAT and CDR2 FQNNGV. This CDR3 has 15 amino acids.

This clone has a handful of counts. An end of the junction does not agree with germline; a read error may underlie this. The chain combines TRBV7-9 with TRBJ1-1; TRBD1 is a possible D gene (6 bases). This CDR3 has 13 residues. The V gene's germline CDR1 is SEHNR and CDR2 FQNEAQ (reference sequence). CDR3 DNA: TGTGCCAGCACCTTAGGGGGTCGCACTGAAGCTTTCTTT. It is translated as CASTLGGRTEAFF.

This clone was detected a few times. CDR3 sequence (DNA): TGCGCCAGCAGCTTGACTACTCTATCAGGAGGCTACACCTTC. Its protein product is CASSLTTLSGGYTF. The chain links TRBV5-1 to TRBJ1-2; the D is unclear. The CDR3 has 14 residues. The V gene lost 1 base and the J gene lost 8 bases, with 15 bases spanning the gap. Germline lookup yields CDR1 SGHRS and CDR2 YFSETQ.

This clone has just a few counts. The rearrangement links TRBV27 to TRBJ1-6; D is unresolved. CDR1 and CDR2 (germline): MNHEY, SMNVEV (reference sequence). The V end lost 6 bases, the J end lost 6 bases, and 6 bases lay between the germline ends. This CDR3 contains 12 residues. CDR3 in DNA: TGTGCCAGCAGAACAGCTAATTCACCCCTCCACTTT. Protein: CASRTANSPLHF.

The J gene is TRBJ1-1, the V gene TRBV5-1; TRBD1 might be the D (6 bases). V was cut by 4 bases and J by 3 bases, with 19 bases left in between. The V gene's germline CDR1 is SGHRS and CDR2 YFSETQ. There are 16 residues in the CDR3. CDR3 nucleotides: TGCGCCAGCAGCCTGACGGGGGGCCTAGCCTACACTGAAGCTTTCTTT. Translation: CASSLTGGLAYTEAFF.

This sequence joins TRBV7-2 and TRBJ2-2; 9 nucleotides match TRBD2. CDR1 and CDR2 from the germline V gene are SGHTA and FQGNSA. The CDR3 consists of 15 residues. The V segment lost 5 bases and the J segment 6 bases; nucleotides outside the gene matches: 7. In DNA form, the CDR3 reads TGTGCCAGCAGCGGCGGGGGGGGCGTAGCCGGGGAGCTGTTTTTT. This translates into CASSGGGGVAGELFF.

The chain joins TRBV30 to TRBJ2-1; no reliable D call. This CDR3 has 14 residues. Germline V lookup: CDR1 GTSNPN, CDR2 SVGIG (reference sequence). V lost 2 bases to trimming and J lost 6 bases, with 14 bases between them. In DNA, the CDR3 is TGTGCCTGGAGTCTGGGGTCATTCGGCAATGAGCAGTTCTTC. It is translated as CAWSLGSFGNEQFF. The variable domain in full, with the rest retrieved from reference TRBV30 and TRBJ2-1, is SQTIHQWPATLVQPVGSPLSLECTVEGTSNPNLYWYRQAAGRGLQLLFYSVGIGQISSEVPQNLSASRPQDRQFILSSKKLLLSDSGFYLCAWSLGSFGNEQFFGPGTRLTVL.

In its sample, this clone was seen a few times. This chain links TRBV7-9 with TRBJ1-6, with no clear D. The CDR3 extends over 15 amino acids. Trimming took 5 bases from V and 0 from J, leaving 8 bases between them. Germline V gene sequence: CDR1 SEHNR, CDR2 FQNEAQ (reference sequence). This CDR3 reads CASSPRSSYNSPLHF. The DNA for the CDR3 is TGTGCCAGCAGCCCAAGAAGCTCCTATAATTCACCCCTCCACTTT.

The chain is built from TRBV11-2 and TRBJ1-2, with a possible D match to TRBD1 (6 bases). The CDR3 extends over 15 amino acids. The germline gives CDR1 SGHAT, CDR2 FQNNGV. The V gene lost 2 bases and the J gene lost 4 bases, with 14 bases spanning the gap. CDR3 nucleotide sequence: TGTGCCAGCAGCTTAACGGGGCAAGGGGGCTATGGCTACACCTTC. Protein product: CASSLTGQGGYGYTF.

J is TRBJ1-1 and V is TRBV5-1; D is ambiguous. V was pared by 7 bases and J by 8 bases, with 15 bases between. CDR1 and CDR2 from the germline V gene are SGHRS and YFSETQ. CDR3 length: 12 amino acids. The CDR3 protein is CASVMVGGEAFF. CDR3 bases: TGCGCCAGCGTCATGGTAGGCGGAGAAGCTTTCTTT. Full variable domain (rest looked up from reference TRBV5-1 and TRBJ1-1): KAGVTQTPRYLIKTRGQQVTLSCSPISGHRSVSWYQQTPGQGLQFLFEYFSETQRNKGNFPGRFSGRQFSNSRSEMNVSTLELGDSALYLCASVMVGGEAFFGQGTRLTVV.

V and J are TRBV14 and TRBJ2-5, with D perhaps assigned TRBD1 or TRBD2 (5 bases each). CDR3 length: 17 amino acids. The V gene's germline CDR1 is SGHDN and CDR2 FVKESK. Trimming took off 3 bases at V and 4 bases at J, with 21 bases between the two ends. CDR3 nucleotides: TGTGCCAGCAGCCATGCCGCAGGGACCGCGTACGGAGAGACCCAGTACTTC. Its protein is CASSHAAGTAYGETQYF.

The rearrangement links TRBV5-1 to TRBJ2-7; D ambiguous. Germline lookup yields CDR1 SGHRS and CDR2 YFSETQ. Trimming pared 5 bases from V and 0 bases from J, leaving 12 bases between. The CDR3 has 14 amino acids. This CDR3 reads CASRVVISSYEQYF. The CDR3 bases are TGCGCCAGCAGAGTAGTCATCAGCTCCTACGAGCAGTACTTC.

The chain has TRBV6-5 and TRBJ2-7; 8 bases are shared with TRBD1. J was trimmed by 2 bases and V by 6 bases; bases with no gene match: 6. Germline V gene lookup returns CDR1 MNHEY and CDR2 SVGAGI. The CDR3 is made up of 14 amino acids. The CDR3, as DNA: TGTGCCAGCAGACTCGGACAGGGTGCCTACGAGCAGTACTTC. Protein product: CASRLGQGAYEQYF.

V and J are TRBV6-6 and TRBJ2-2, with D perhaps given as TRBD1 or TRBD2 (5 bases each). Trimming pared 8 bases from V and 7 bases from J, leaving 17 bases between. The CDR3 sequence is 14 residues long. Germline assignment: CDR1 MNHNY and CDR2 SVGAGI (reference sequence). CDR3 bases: TGTGCCAGCCGCCGGGACGTAACCAACGGGGAGCTGTTTTTT. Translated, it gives CASRRDVTNGELFF.

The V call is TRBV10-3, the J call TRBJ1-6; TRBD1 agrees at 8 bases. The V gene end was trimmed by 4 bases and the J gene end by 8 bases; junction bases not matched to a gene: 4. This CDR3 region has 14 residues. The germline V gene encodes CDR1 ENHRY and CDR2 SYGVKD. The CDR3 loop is CAISGTGRDSPLHF. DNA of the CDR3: TGTGCCATCAGTGGGACAGGGAGGGATTCACCCCTCCACTTT.

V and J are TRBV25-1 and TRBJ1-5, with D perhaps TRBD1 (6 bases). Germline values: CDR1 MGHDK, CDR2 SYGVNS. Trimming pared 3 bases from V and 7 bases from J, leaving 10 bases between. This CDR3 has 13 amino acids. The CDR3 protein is CASSEGGRQPQHF. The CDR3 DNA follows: TGTGCCAGCAGTGAGGGGGGCCGGCAGCCCCAGCATTTT. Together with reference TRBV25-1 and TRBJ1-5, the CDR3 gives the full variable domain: EADIYQTPRYLVIGTGKKITLECSQTMGHDKMYWYQQDPGMELHLIHYSYGVNSTEKGDLSSESTVSRIRTEHFPLTLESARPSHTSQYLCASSEGGRQPQHFGDGTRLSIL.

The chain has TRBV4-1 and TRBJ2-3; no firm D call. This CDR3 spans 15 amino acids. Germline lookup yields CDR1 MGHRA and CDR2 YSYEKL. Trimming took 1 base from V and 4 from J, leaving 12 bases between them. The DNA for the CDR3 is TGCGCCAGCAGCCAAGTACGACTTTCGGCAGATACGCAGTATTTT. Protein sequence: CASSQVRLSADTQYF.

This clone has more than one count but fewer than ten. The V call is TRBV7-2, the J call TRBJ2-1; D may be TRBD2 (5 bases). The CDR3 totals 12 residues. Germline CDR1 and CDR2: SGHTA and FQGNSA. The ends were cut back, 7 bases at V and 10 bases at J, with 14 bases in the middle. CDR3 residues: CASNTGLSEQFF. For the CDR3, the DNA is TGTGCCAGCAACACCGGACTCTCCGAGCAGTTCTTC.

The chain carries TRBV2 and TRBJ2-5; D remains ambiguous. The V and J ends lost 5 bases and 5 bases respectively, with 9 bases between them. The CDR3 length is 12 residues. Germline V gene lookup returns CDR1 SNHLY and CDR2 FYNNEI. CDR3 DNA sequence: TGTGCCAGCAGTCGACAAATCGAGACCCAGTACTTC. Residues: CASSRQIETQYF.

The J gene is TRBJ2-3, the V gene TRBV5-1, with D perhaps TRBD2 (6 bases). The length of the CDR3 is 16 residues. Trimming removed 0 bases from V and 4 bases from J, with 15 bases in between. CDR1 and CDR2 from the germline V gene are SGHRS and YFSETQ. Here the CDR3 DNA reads TGCGCCAGCAGCTTGGCCGGGACTGTCCGCCCAGATACGCAGTATTTT. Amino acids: CASSLAGTVRPDTQYF. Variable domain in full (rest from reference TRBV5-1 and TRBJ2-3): KAGVTQTPRYLIKTRGQQVTLSCSPISGHRSVSWYQQTPGQGLQFLFEYFSETQRNKGNFPGRFSGRQFSNSRSEMNVSTLELGDSALYLCASSLAGTVRPDTQYFGPGTRLTVL.

The CDR3 reads CASSPLQGSGYTF. CDR3 coding DNA: TGTGCCAGCTCACCACTACAGGGCTCTGGCTACACCTTC. The rearrangement uses TRBV18 and TRBJ1-2, with D possibly TRBD1 on 6 matching bases. Germline assignment: CDR1 KGHSH and CDR2 LQKENI. The length of the CDR3 is 13 residues. V was shortened by 1 base and J by 7 bases, with 10 bases between the two germline ends.

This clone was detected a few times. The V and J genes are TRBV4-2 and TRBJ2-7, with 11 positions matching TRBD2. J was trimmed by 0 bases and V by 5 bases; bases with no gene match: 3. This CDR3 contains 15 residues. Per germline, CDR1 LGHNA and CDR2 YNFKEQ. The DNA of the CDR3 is TGTGCCAGCAGCGAAACTAGCGGGGGCTCCTACGAGCAGTACTTC. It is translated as CASSETSGGSYEQYF.

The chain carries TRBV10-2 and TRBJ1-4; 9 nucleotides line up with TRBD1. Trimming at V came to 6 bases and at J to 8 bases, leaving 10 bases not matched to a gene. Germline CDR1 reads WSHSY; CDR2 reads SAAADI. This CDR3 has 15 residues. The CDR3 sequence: CASRPLQGAREKLFF. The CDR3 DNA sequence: TGCGCCAGCAGGCCTCTACAGGGGGCTCGGGAAAAACTGTTTTTT.

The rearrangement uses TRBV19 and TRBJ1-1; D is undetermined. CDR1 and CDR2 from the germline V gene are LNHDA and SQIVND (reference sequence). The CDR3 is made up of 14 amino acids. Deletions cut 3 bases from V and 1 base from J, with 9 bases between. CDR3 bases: TGTGCCAGTAGTATGAAGGGCTCGAACACTGAAGCTTTCTTT. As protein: CASSMKGSNTEAFF. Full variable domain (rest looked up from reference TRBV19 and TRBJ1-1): DGGITQSPKYLFRKEGQNVTLSCEQNLNHDAMYWYRQDPGQGLRLIYYSQIVNDFQKGDIAEGYSVSREKKESFPLTVTSAQKNPTAFYLCASSMKGSNTEAFFGQGTRLTVV.

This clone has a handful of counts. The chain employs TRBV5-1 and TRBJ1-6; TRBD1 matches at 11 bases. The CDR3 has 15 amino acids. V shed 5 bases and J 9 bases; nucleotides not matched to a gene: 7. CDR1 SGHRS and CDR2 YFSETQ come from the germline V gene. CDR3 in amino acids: CASRPWTGGISPLHF. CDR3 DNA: TGCGCCAGCAGACCCTGGACAGGGGGCATTTCACCCCTCCACTTT.

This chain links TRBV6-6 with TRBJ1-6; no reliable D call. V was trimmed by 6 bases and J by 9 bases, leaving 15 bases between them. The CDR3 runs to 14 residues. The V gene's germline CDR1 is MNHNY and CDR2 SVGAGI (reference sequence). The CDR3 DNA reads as TGTGCCAGCAGGCTCGGAGGAGGCGGTTCACCCCTCCACTTT. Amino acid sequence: CASRLGGGGSPLHF.

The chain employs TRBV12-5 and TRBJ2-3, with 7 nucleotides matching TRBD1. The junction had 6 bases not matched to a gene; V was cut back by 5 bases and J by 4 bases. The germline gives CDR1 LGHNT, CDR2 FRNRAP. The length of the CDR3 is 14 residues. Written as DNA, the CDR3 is TGTGCTAGTGGTACCGGGACAGAATCAGATACGCAGTATTTT. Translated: CASGTGTESDTQYF.

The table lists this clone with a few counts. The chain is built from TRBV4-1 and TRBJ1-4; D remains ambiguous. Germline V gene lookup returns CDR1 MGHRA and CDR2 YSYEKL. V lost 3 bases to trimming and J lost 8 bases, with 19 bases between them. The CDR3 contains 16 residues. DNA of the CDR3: TGCGCCAGCAGCCAGTATCTAGGGCAGAATGACGAAAAACTGTTTTTT. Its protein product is CASSQYLGQNDEKLFF.

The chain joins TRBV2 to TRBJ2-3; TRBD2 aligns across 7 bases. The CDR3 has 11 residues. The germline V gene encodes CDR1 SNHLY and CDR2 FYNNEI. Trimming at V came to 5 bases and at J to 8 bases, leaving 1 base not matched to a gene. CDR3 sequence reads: CASSRGVTQYF. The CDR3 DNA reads TGTGCCAGCAGTCGGGGGGTTACGCAGTATTTT.

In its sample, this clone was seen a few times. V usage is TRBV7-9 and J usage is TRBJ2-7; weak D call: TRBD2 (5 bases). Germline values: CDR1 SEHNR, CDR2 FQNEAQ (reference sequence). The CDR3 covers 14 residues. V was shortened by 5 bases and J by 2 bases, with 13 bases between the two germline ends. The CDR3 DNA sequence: TGTGCCAGCAGCCGTGCGGGCGGAACCTACGAGCAGTACTTC. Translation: CASSRAGGTYEQYF.